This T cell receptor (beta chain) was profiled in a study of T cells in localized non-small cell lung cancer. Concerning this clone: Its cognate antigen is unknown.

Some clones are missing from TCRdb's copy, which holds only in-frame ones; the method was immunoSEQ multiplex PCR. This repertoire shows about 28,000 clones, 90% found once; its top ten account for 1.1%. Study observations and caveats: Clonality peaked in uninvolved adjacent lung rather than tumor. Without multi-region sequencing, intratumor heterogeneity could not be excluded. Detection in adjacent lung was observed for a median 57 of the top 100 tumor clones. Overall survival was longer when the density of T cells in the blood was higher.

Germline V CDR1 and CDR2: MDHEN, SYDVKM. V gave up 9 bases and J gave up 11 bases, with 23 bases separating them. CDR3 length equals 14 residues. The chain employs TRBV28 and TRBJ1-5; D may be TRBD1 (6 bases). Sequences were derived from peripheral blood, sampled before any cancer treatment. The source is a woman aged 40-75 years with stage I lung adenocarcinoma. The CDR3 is CASLQGPTVTAQHF. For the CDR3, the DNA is TGTGCCAGTCTACAGGGACCGACAGTCACAGCCCAGCATTTT.